This T cell receptor beta chain stems from a study of response to subunit inactivated influenza vaccine. Study results and limitations: Authors suggested few new T cells are recruited by each seasonal influenza vaccination.

The V and J ends lost 4 bases and 1 base respectively, with 13 bases between them. The V gene's germline CDR1 is SGHDN and CDR2 FVKESK. CDR3 length equals 15 residues. TCRdb processed the RT-PCR reads anew with MiXCR; each CDR3 protein has one entry. The repertoire holds roughly 460,000 distinct CDR3 sequences, with about 10% as singletons. A note on this clonotype: Its antigen is unidentified.

Sequencing was performed on PBMCs from blood, taken about 40 days after vaccination. The clonotype was recovered from a man aged 45-65 years who received an inactivated influenza vaccine. The chain employs TRBV14 and TRBJ2-5; TRBD2 might be the D (5 bases). CDR3: CASSPLLGSQETQYF. CDR3 DNA: TGTGCCAGCAGCCCCTTGCTGGGGAGCCAAGAGACCCAGTACTTC.